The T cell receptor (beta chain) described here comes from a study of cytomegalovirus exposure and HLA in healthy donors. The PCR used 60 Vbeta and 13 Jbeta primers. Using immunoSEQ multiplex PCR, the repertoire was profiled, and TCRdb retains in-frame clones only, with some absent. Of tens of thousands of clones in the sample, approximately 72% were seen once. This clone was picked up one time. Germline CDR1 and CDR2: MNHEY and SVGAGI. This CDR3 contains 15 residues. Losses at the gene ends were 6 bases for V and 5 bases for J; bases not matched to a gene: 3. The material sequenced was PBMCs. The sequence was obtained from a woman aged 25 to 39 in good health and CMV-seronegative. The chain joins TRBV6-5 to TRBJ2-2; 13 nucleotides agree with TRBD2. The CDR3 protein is CASRRLAGGTGELFF. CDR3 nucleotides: TGTGCCAGCAGGCGACTAGCGGGGGGTACCGGGGAGCTGTTTTTT.